A single sample is the source of the 20 T cell receptor beta chains below, sequenced in a study of T cells in localized non-small cell lung cancer. Assay: immunoSEQ multiplex PCR; the TCRdb copy retains only in-frame clones and omits some. The data show 60,000 to 75,000 clones, approximately 85% seen once. The input for sequencing was peripheral blood, taken before any cancer treatment. The receptors were sampled from a female donor older than 55 with stage I lung adenocarcinoma.

This clone was seen only once. The chain employs TRBV15 and TRBJ1-5; possibly TRBD1 for D (6 bases). Trimming stripped 2 bases from V and 6 bases from J, with 8 bases between. The CDR3 runs 13 residues. The V gene's germline CDR1 is LNHNV and CDR2 YYDKDF (reference sequence). Written as DNA, the CDR3 is TGTGCCACCAGCAGACAACAGGGTCAGCCCCAGCATTTT. Translating gives CATSRQQGQPQHF.

The rearrangement uses TRBV4-2 and TRBJ2-1; D remains unclear. Germline V gene sequence: CDR1 LGHNA, CDR2 YNFKEQ. CDR3 length: 13 amino acids. V was trimmed by 1 base and J by 5 bases, leaving 6 bases between them. CDR3 nucleotides: TGTGCCAGCAGCCAAGGGTGGAACAATGAGCAGTTCTTC. Protein: CASSQGWNNEQFF.

The J gene is TRBJ2-7, the V gene TRBV2, with D perhaps matching TRBD1 (5 bases). The CDR3 consists of 13 residues. CDR1 is SNHLY and CDR2 is FYNNEI in the germline V gene. Trimming took 3 bases from V and 0 from J, leaving 6 bases between them. CDR3 nucleotides: TGTGCCAGCAGTGACAGGGTCTCCTACGAGCAGTACTTC. Protein: CASSDRVSYEQYF.

The chain carries TRBV29-1 and TRBJ2-2; D unresolved. V dropped 5 bases and J dropped 6 bases, with 7 bases sitting between them. Germline CDR1 reads SQVTM; CDR2 reads ANQGSEA. CDR3 size: 11 residues. The CDR3 region has the DNA TGCAGCGTTTTCGACGCCGGGGAGCTGTTTTTT. This codes for CSVFDAGELFF.

The V gene is TRBV5-1, the J gene TRBJ2-3; D perhaps matches TRBD2 (5 bases). In germline, CDR1 is SGHRS, CDR2 YFSETQ. This CDR3 is built from 14 residues. V was shortened by 4 bases and J by 5 bases, with 14 bases between the two germline ends. In nucleotides, the CDR3 is TGCGCCAGCAGCGTTGGGAGTTTTGTAGATACGCAGTATTTT. As protein: CASSVGSFVDTQYF.

V and J are TRBV18 and TRBJ1-1; 7 positions agree with TRBD1. The CDR3 spans 14 residues. The V and J ends lost 6 bases and 4 bases, in that order; junction bases with no gene match: 8. Germline CDR1 reads KGHSH; CDR2 reads LQKENI. The DNA of the CDR3 is TGTGCCAGCTCGTGGACAGGTAGCCCCACTGAAGCTTTCTTT. Its protein product is CASSWTGSPTEAFF.

The chain has TRBV9 and TRBJ2-1, with 10 bases aligning to TRBD2. The CDR3 has 15 residues. Germline V CDR1 and CDR2: SGDLS, YYNGEE. V was clipped by 4 bases and J by 9 bases; unmatched bases: 10. The CDR3 coding sequence is TGTGCCAGCAGCTACCCTAGCGGGAGCGTCGCTGAGCAGTTCTTC. The encoded protein is CASSYPSGSVAEQFF.

The chain is built from TRBV6-1 and TRBJ2-3; D might be TRBD1 (5 bases). The CDR3 has 16 amino acids. With 4 bases removed from V and 5 bases from J, the gap between germline ends came to 19 bases. Germline lookup yields CDR1 MNHNS and CDR2 SASEGT. Written as DNA, the CDR3 is TGTGCCAGCAGTGGCACGACAGCCAGATTTAAAGATACGCAGTATTTT. Its translation is CASSGTTARFKDTQYF.

The chain carries TRBV5-1 and TRBJ2-2; D gene uncertain. V was shortened by 5 bases and J by 5 bases, with 10 bases between the two germline ends. The CDR3 is 13 amino acids. The V gene's germline CDR1 is SGHRS and CDR2 YFSETQ. Written as DNA, the CDR3 is TGCGCCAGCAGTGCTCCCCCTACCGGGGAGCTGTTTTTT. This sequence encodes CASSAPPTGELFF.

CDR3 residues: CATPGVQGSTDTQYF. In DNA, the CDR3 is TGTGCCACTCCGGGGGTACAGGGAAGCACAGATACGCAGTATTTT. V gene TRBV5-4 combines with J gene TRBJ2-3; the D gene could be TRBD1 or TRBD2 (6 bases each). The V end was cut by 9 bases, the J end by 0 bases, with 17 bases between. There are 15 residues in the CDR3. Germline CDR1 SGHNT, CDR2 YYREEE (reference sequence). The entire variable domain, with the rest obtained from reference TRBV5-4 and TRBJ2-3, is as follows: ETGVTQSPTHLIKTRGQQVTLRCSSQSGHNTVSWYQQALGQGPQFIFQYYREEENGRGNFPPRFSGLQFPNYSSELNVNALELDDSALYLCATPGVQGSTDTQYFGPGTRLTVL.

This clone was seen a few times. The chain links TRBV11-2 to TRBJ1-5, with D unclear. There are 13 residues in the CDR3. Germline loops: CDR1 SGHAT, CDR2 FQNNGV. Trimming took off 3 bases at V and 5 bases at J, with 8 bases between the two ends. CDR3 bases: TGTGCCAGCAGCTTCCAATCGCATCAGCCCCAGCATTTT. It codes for CASSFQSHQPQHF. The whole variable domain, filled in from reference TRBV11-2 and TRBJ1-5, reads EAGVAQSPRYKIIEKRQSVAFWCNPISGHATLYWYQQILGQGPKLLIQFQNNGVVDDSQLPKDRFSAERLKGVDSTLKIQPAKLEDSAVYLCASSFQSHQPQHFGDGTRLSIL.

The chain uses TRBV19 and TRBJ1-5; the match to TRBD1 covers 8 bases. This CDR3 is built from 14 residues. Germline-derived CDR1 and CDR2 are LNHDA and SQIVND (reference sequence). Trimming took 7 bases from V and 9 from J; bases not matched to a gene: 11. The CDR3 coding sequence is TGTGCCAGTAACATAGGACAGGGAAGGGGGCCCCAGCATTTT. As protein: CASNIGQGRGPQHF.

The CDR3 is CASSLDGTSSYEQYF. The CDR3 DNA sequence: TGTGCCAGCAGCTTAGACGGGACTAGCTCCTACGAGCAGTACTTC. The rearrangement links TRBV11-2 to TRBJ2-7; 8 nucleotides align to TRBD2. The CDR3 has 15 residues. V gave up 0 bases and J gave up 0 bases; unmatched junction bases: 1. CDR1 and CDR2 from the germline V gene are SGHAT and FQNNGV.

The chain recombines TRBV19 with TRBJ2-1; 11 nucleotides match TRBD2. Germline CDR1 and CDR2: LNHDA and SQIVND (reference sequence). The V segment lost 3 bases and the J segment 8 bases; nucleotides outside the gene matches: 6. CDR3 length: 15 amino acids. CDR3 sequence: CASSMTSGTRDEQFF. DNA for the CDR3: TGTGCCAGTAGTATGACTAGCGGGACCAGGGATGAGCAGTTCTTC.

This clone has only one observation. The chain uses TRBV6-5 and TRBJ2-5; possibly TRBD2 for D (6 bases). The CDR3 sequence is 16 residues long. Trimming stripped 3 bases from V and 5 bases from J, with 19 bases between. Germline loops: CDR1 MNHEY, CDR2 SVGAGI. CDR3 residues: CASSYSPTGVRETQYF. The CDR3 nucleotides read TGTGCCAGCAGTTATTCCCCTACGGGAGTTCGGGAGACCCAGTACTTC.

The rearrangement uses TRBV15 and TRBJ1-1, with D unclear. Per germline, CDR1 LNHNV and CDR2 YYDKDF (reference sequence). V was pared by 5 bases and J by 5 bases, with 18 bases between. The CDR3 runs to 15 residues. CDR3 DNA sequence: TGTGCCACCAGCTTCTTAGACTGGGGAGTTACTGAAGCTTTCTTT. It translates to CATSFLDWGVTEAFF.

CDR3 sequence reads: CASSNRQHEVSYNSPLHF. The CDR3 DNA reads as TGTGCCAGCAGCAATAGACAGCATGAAGTCTCCTATAATTCACCCCTCCACTTT. This chain joins TRBV13 and TRBJ1-6; D possibly corresponds to TRBD1 (5 bases). The V end was cut by 5 bases, the J end by 0 bases, with 17 bases between. CDR1 and CDR2 from the germline V gene are PRHDT and FYEKMQ (reference sequence). This CDR3 has 18 residues.

V is TRBV15 and J is TRBJ2-3, with D possibly being TRBD1 or TRBD2 (5 bases each). Germline V gives CDR1 LNHNV, CDR2 YYDKDF (reference sequence). V was clipped by 5 bases and J by 4 bases, with 16 bases between them. This CDR3 comprises 15 residues. CDR3 nucleotide sequence: TGTGCCACCAGCCGAGGGAACCTAGGGGCAGATACGCAGTATTTT. Translated: CATSRGNLGADTQYF.

The rearrangement uses TRBV28 and TRBJ2-7; TRBD1 matches 7 bases. V trimming: 5 bases; J trimming: 1 base; junction bases outside the gene matches: 14. Germline values: CDR1 MDHEN, CDR2 SYDVKM. This CDR3 comprises 17 residues. The CDR3: CASSRYATGLVSYEQYF. As DNA, the CDR3 is TGTGCCAGCAGTCGATATGCGACAGGGCTTGTTTCCTACGAGCAGTACTTC.

The chain joins TRBV27 to TRBJ2-7; D not resolved. Germline V gene data show CDR1 as MNHEY and CDR2 as SMNVEV (reference sequence). CDR3 length equals 12 residues. V lost 8 bases to trimming and J lost 4 bases, with 12 bases between them. CDR3 loop: CASSLPGYEQYF. DNA of the CDR3: TGTGCCAGCTCTCTTCCGGGTTACGAGCAGTACTTC.